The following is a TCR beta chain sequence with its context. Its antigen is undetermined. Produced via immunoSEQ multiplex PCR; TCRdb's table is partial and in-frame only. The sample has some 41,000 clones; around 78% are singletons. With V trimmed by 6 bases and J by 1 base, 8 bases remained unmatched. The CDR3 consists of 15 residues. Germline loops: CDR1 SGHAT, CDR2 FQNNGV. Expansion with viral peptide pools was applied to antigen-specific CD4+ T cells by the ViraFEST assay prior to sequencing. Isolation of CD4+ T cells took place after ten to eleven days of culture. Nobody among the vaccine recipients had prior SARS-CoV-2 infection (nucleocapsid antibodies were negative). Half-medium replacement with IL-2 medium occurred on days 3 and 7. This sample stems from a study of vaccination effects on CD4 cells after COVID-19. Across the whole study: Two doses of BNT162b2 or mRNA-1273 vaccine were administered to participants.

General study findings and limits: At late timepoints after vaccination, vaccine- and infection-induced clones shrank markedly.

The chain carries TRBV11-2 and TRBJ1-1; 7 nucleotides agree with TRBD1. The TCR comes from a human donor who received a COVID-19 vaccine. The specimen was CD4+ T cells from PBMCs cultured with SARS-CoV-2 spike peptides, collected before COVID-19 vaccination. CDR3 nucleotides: TGTGCCAGCAGAGTGCCGGGACAGCGGAACACTGAAGCTTTCTTT. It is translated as CASRVPGQRNTEAFF.